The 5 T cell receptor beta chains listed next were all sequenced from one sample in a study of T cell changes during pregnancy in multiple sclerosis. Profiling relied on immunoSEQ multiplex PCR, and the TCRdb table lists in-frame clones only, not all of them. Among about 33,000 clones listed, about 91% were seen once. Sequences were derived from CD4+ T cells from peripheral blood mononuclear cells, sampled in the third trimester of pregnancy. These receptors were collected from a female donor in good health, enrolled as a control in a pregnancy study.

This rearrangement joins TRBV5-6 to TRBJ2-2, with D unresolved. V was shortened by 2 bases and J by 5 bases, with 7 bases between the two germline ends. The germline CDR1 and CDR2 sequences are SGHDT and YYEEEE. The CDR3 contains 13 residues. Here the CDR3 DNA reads TGTGCCAGCAGCTTTCTTCGGACCGGGGAGCTGTTTTTT. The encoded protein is CASSFLRTGELFF.

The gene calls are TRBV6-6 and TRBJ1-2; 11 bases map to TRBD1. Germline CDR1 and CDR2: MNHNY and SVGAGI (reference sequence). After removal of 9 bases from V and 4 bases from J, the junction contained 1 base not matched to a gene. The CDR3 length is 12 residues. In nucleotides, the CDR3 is TGTGCCAGTGGGACAGGGGGCTATGGCTACACCTTC. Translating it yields CASGTGGYGYTF.

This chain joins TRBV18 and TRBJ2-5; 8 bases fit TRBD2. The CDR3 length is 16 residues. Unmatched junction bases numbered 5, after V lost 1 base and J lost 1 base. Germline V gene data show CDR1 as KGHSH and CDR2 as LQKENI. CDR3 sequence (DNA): TGTGCCAGCTCACCACGGCTAGCGGGTACCCAAGAGACCCAGTACTTC. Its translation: CASSPRLAGTQETQYF.

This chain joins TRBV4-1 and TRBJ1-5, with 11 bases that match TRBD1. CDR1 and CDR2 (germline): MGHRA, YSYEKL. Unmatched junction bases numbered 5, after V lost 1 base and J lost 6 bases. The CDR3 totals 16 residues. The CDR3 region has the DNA TGCGCCAGCAGCCAAGCTGGACAGGGGGCTGTTCAGCCCCAGCATTTT. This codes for CASSQAGQGAVQPQHF.

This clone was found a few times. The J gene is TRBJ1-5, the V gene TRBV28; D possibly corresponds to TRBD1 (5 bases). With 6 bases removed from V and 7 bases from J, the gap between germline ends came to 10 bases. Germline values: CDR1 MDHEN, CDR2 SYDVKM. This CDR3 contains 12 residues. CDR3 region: CASSLRGQPQHF. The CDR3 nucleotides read TGTGCCAGCAGCCTCCGGGGGCAGCCCCAGCATTTT.